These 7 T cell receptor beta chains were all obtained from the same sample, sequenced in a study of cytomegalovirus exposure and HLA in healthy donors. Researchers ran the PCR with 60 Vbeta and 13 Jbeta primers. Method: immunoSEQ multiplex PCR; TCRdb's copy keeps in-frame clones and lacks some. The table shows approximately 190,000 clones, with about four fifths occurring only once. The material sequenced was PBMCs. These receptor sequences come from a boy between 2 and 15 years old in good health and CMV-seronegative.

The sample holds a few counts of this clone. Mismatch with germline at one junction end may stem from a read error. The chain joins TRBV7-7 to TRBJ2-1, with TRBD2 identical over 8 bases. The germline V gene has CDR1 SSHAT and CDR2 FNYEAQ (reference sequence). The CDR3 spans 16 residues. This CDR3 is CASSLGPRGAVHEQFF. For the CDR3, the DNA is TGTGCTAGCAGCTTAGGGCCGCGGGGGGCCGTCCATGAGCAGTTCTTC.

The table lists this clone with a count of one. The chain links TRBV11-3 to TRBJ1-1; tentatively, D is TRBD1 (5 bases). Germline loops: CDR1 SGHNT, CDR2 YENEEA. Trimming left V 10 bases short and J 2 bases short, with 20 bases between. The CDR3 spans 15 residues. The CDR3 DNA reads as TGTGCCATCCACGGGGCGGGGCAAGGTAACACTGAAGCTTTCTTT. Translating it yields CAIHGAGQGNTEAFF.

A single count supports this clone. This CDR3 reads CASSLVYGTGDSPLHF. The CDR3 DNA follows: TGTGCCAGCAGCTTAGTATATGGGACAGGGGATTCACCCCTCCACTTT. The chain links TRBV7-9 to TRBJ1-6, with 10 bases aligning to TRBD1. CDR3 length: 16 residues. Per germline, CDR1 SEHNR and CDR2 FQNEAQ (reference sequence). V lost 1 base and J lost 8; bases outside the gene matches: 5.

Here the CDR3 reads CASTYVDTQYF. The DNA for the CDR3 is TGTGCCAGCACCTACGTAGATACGCAGTATTTT. V usage is TRBV6-5 and J usage is TRBJ2-3; D is uncertain. This CDR3 is 11 amino acids long. The V end lost 7 bases, the J end lost 5 bases, and 7 bases lay between the germline ends. Germline V gene sequence: CDR1 MNHEY, CDR2 SVGAGI.

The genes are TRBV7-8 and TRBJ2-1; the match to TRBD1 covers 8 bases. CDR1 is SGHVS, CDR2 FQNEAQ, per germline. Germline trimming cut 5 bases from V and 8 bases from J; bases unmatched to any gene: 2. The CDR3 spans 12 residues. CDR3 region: CASSLTGDEQFF. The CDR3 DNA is TGTGCCAGCAGCCTGACAGGGGATGAGCAGTTCTTC.

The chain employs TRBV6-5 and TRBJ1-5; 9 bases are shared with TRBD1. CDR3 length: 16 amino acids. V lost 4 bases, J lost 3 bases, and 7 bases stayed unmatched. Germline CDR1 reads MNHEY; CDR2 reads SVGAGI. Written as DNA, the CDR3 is TGTGCCAGCAGTTTCCTAGGACAGGGGTACAATCAGCCCCAGCATTTT. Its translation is CASSFLGQGYNQPQHF.

The CDR3 nucleotides read TGTGCCATCAAAAATAGCGGGGGTACAGATACGCAGTATTTT. Its translation: CAIKNSGGTDTQYF. This chain joins TRBV10-3 and TRBJ2-3; 9 positions match TRBD2. CDR3 size: 14 residues. Germline V gene sequence: CDR1 ENHRY, CDR2 SYGVKD. The V segment lost 7 bases and the J segment 3 bases; nucleotides outside the gene matches: 5.